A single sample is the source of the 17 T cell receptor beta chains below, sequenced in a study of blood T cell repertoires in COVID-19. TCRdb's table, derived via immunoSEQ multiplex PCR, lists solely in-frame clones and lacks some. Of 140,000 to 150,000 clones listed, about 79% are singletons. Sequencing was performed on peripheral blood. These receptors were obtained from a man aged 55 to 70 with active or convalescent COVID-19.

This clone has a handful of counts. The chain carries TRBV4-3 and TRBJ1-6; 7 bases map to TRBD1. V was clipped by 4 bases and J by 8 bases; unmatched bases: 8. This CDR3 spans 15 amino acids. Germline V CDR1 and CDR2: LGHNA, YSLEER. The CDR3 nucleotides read TGCGCCAGCAGCCGCGGACAGGCCGGAGATTCACCCCTCCACTTT. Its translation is CASSRGQAGDSPLHF.

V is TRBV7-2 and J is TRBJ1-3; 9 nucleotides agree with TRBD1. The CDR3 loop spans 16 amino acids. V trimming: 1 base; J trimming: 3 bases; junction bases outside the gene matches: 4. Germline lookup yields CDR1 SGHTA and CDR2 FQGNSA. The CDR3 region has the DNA TGTGCCAGCAGCTTAGGAGGGACAGGGTATGGAAACACCATATATTTT. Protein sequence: CASSLGGTGYGNTIYF. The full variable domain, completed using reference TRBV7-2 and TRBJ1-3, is GAGVSQSPSNKVTEKGKDVELRCDPISGHTALYWYRQSLGQGLEFLIYFQGNSAPDKSGLPSDRFSAERTGGSVSTLTIQRTQQEDSAVYLCASSLGGTGYGNTIYFGEGSWLTVV.

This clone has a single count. CDR3 in amino acids: CASSPGTEFSSTDTQYF. In DNA form, the CDR3 reads TGCGCCAGCAGCCCCGGGACAGAATTTTCTAGCACAGATACGCAGTATTTT. The J gene is TRBJ2-3, the V gene TRBV4-3; 7 bases agree with TRBD1. This CDR3 region has 17 residues. Trimming removed 4 bases from V and 0 bases from J; junction bases left unmatched: 10. Germline CDR1 reads LGHNA; CDR2 reads YSLEER.

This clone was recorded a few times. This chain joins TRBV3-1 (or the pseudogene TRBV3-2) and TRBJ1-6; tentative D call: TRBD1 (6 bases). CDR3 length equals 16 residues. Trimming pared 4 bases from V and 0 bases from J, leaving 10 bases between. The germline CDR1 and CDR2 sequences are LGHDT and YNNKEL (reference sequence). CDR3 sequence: CASSPTGSSYNSPLHF. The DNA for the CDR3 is TGTGCCAGCAGCCCAACAGGGAGCTCCTATAATTCACCCCTCCACTTT.

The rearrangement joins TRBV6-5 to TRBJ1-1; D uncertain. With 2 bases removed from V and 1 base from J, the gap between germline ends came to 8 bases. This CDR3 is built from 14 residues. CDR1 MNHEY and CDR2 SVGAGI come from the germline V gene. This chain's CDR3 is CASSYRQANTEAFF. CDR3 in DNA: TGTGCCAGCAGTTACCGCCAAGCGAACACTGAAGCTTTCTTT.

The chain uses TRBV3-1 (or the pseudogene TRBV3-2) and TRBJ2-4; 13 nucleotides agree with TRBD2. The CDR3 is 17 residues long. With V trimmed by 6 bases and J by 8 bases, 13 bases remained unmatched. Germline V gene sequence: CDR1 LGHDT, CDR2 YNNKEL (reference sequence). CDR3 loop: CASRKMPRTSGSYIQYF. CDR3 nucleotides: TGTGCCAGCAGGAAAATGCCACGGACTAGCGGGAGTTACATTCAGTACTTC.

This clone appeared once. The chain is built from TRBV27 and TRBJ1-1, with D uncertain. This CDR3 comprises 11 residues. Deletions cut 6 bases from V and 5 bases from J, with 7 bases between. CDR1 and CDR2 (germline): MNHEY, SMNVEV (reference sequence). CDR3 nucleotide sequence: TGTGCCAGCAGGGCGGGGACTGAAGCTTTCTTT. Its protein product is CASRAGTEAFF.

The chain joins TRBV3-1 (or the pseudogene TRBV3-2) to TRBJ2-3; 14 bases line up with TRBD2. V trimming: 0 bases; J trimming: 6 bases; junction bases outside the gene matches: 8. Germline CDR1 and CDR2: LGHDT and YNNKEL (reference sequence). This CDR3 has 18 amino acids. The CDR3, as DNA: TGTGCCAGCAGCCAAGAAACCCCTCGACTAGCGGGAGGGGATACGCAGTATTTT. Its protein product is CASSQETPRLAGGDTQYF.

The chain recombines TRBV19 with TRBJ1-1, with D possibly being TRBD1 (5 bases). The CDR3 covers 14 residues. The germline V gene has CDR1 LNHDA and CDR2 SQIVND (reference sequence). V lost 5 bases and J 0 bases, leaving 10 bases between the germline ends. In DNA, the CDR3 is TGTGCCAGTAGTTTCCAGGGCATGAACACTGAAGCTTTCTTT. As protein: CASSFQGMNTEAFF.

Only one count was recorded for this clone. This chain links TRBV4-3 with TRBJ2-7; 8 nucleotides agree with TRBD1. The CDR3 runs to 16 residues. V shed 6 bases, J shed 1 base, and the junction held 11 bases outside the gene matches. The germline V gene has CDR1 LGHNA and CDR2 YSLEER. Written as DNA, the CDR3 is TGCGCCAGCAGTCCAAGAGCAGGGGGCGGATCCTACGAGCAGTACTTC. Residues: CASSPRAGGGSYEQYF.

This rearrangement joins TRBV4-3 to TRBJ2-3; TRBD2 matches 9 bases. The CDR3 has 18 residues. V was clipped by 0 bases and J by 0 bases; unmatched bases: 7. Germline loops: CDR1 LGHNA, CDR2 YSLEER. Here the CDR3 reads CASSQDIGTSTSTDTQYF. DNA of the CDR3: TGCGCCAGCAGCCAAGATATTGGGACTAGCACGAGCACAGATACGCAGTATTTT.

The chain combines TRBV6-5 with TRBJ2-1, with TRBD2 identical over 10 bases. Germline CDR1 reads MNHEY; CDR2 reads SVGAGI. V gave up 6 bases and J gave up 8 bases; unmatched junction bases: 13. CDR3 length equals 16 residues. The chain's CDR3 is CASSYRLERGGDEQFF. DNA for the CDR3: TGTGCCAGCAGCTACCGCCTTGAGCGGGGGGGCGATGAGCAGTTCTTC.

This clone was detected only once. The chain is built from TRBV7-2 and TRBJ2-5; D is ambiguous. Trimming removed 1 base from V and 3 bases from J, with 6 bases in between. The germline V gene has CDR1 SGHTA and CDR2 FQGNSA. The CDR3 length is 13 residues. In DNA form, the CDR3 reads TGTGCCAGCAGCTTAGGAGTGAAAGAGACCCAGTACTTC. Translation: CASSLGVKETQYF.

As DNA, the CDR3 is TGTGCCAGCAGCCCGGGACTAGCGGTCTACAATGAGCAGTTCTTC. Its translation: CASSPGLAVYNEQFF. J is TRBJ2-1 and V is TRBV5-4; 11 bases agree with TRBD2. The CDR3 loop spans 15 amino acids. Germline V gives CDR1 SGHNT, CDR2 YYREEE (reference sequence). V was clipped by 4 bases and J by 3 bases; unmatched bases: 3.

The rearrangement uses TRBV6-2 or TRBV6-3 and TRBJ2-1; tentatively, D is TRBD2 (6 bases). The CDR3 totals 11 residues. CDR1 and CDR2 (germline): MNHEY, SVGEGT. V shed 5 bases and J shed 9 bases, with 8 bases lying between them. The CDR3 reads CASSRGSEQFF. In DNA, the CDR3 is TGTGCCAGCAGTCGGGGGAGTGAGCAGTTCTTC.

The DNA of the CDR3 is TGTGCCAGTAGAGATAACACTGAAGCTTTCTTT. Its translation: CASRDNTEAFF. The chain has TRBV12-3 or TRBV12-4 and TRBJ1-1; D is unclear. V lost 9 bases to trimming and J lost 2 bases, with 7 bases between them. The CDR3 consists of 11 residues.

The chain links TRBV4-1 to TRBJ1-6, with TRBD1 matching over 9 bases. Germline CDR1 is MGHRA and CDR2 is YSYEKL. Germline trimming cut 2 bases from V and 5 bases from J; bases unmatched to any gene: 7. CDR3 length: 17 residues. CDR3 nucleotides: TGCGCCAGCAGCCAACCGGGACAGGGTGTCGATAATTCACCCCTCCACTTT. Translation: CASSQPGQGVDNSPLHF.